The count of the clone carrying this T cell receptor beta chain is one. This CDR3 comprises 16 residues. V shed 2 bases and J 2 bases; nucleotides not matched to a gene: 7. Germline CDR1 is MNHEY and CDR2 is SVGEGT. This table comes from immunoSEQ multiplex PCR, and its TCRdb copy is limited to in-frame clones, with some not included. The table lists about 260,000 clones, about 87% of them singletons. These data come from a study of blood T cell repertoires in COVID-19. Study information: Specimens from acute and convalescent COVID-19 originated in the United States, Italy and Spain. PBMCs, B-cell-depleted T cells, or T cells were the source of the cDNA or gDNA that made up the material.

The TCR sequence derives from a man aged 60 to 69 who had recovered from COVID-19. The sample taken for sequencing was peripheral blood. The rearrangement joins TRBV6-2 or TRBV6-3 to TRBJ1-2, with 8 bases fitting TRBD1. The CDR3 loop is CASSYRRGDRNYGYTF. The CDR3 region has the DNA TGTGCCAGCAGTTACCGTCGCGGGGACAGGAACTATGGCTACACCTTC.